This TCR beta chain was captured in a study of neoadjuvant anti-PD-1 for oral cavity cancer. Assay: immunoSEQ multiplex PCR; the TCRdb copy retains only in-frame clones and omits some. The table shows 9,000 to 10,000 clones, with 64% occurring only once. Stated time point: after neoadjuvant nivolumab, at surgical resection. Germline V gene lookup returns CDR1 MNHEY and CDR2 SMNVEV (reference sequence). V lost 3 bases and J lost 3, with 9 bases in between. The CDR3 is 13 residues long. This chain uses TRBV27 with TRBJ2-7; the D is unclear. This receptor was taken from a person between 35 and 79 years old with oral cavity squamous cell carcinoma. The sequencing used PBMCs, collected after nivolumab (anti-PD-1) treatment. The CDR3 here is CASSLNKNYEQYF. CDR3 DNA: TGTGCCAGCAGTTTGAACAAAAACTACGAGCAGTACTTC.